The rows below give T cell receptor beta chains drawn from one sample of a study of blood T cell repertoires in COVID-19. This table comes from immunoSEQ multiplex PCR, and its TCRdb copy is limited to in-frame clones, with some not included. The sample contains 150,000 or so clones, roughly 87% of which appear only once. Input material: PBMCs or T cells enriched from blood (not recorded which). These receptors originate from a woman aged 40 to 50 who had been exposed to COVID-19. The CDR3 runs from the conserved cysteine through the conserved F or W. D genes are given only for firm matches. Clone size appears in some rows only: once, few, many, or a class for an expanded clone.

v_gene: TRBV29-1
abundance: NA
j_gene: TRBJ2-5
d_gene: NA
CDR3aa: CSVELPGMVQETQYF
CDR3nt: TGCAGCGTTGAATTGCCAGGGATGGTACAAGAGACCCAGTACTTC

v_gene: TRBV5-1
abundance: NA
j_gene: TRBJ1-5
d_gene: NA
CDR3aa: CASSAAGDSNQPQHF
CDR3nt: TGCGCCAGCAGCGCGGCAGGGGATAGCAATCAGCCCCAGCATTTT

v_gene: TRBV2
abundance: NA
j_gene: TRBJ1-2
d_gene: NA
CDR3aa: CASSETRELFYGYTF
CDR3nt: TGTGCCAGCAGTGAAACCCGGGAATTGTTCTATGGCTACACCTTC

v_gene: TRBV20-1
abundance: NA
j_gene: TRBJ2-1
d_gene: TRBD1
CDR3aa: CSARTGEEQFF
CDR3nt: TGCAGTGCTCGGACAGGGGAAGAGCAGTTCTTC

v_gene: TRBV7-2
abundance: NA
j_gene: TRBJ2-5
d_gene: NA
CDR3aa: CASSFVAEETQYF
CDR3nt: TGTGCCAGCAGCTTCGTCGCGGAAGAGACCCAGTACTTC

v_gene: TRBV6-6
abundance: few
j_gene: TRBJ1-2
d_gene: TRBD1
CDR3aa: CASSPRRGTGGHYGYTF
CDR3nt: TGTGCCAGCAGTCCCCGCCGTGGGACAGGGGGCCACTATGGCTACACCTTC

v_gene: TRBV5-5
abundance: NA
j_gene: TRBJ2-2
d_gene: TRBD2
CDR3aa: CASSVTSGYTGELFF
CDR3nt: TGTGCCAGCAGCGTGACTAGCGGATACACCGGGGAGCTGTTTTTT

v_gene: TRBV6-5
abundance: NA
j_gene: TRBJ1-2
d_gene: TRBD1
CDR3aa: CASISGTGIYGYTF
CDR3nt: TGTGCCAGCATTAGTGGGACAGGGATCTATGGCTACACCTTC

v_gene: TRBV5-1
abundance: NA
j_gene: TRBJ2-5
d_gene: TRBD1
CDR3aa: CASSSRTGYQETQYF
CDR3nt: TGCGCCAGCAGCTCGCGGACAGGTTACCAAGAGACCCAGTACTTC

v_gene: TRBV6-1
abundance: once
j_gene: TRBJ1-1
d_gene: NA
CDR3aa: CASSDQYRNTEAFF
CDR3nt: TGTGCCAGCAGTGACCAGTACAGGAACACTGAAGCTTTCTTT

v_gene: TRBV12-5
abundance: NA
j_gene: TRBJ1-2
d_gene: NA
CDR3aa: CASGLVQQYGYTF
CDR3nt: TGTGCTAGTGGTTTGGTACAACAGTATGGCTACACCTTC

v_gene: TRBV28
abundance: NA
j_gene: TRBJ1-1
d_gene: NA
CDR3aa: CASSPLWGLGLGTEAFF
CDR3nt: TGTGCCAGCAGTCCGCTATGGGGGCTAGGATTAGGCACTGAAGCTTTCTTT

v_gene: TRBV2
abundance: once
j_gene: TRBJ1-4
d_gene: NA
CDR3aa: CASSLDRTTNEKLFF
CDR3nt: TGTGCCAGCAGTCTTGACAGGACAACTAATGAAAAACTGTTTTTT

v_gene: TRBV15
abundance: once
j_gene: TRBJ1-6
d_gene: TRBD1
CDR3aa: CATKGQGNSPLHF
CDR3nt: TGTGCCACCAAGGGACAGGGGAATTCACCCCTCCACTTT

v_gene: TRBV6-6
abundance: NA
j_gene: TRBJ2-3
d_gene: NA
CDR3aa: CASSRGTFDTQYF
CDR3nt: TGTGCCAGCAGCCGCGGGACGTTCGATACGCAGTATTTT

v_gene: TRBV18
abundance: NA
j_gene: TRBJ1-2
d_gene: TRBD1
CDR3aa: CASSPLRNRGSLYGYTF
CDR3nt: TGTGCCAGCTCACCACTTAGGAACAGGGGGTCGCTCTATGGCTACACCTTC

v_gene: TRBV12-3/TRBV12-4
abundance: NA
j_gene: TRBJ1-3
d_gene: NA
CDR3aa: CASSLGGNTIYF
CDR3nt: TGTGCCAGCAGTTTGGGCGGAAACACCATATATTTT

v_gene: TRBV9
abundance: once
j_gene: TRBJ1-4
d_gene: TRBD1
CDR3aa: CASSGGTGVEKLFF
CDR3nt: TGTGCCAGCAGCGGGGGGACAGGGGTTGAAAAACTGTTTTTT

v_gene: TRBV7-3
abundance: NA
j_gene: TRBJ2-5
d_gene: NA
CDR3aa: CASSSTGSWGETQYF
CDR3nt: TGTGCCAGCAGTTCGACAGGCTCCTGGGGAGAGACCCAGTACTTC

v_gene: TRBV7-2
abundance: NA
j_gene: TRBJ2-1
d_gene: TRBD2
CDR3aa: CASSPRLAGGFNEQFF
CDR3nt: TGTGCCAGCAGCCCACGACTAGCGGGGGGTTTTAATGAGCAGTTCTTC

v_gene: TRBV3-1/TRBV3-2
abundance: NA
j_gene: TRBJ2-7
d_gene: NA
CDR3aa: CASSFDSDSGQYF
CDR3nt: TGTGCCAGCAGCTTCGACAGTGACTCCGGGCAGTACTTC

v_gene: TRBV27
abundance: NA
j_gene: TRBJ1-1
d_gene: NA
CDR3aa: CASRTGQTNTEAFF
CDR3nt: TGTGCCAGCAGGACGGGACAAACCAACACTGAAGCTTTCTTT

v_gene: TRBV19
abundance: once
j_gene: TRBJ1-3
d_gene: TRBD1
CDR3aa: CASEDRGLGNTIYF
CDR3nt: TGTGCCAGCGAAGACAGGGGGCTTGGAAACACCATATATTTT

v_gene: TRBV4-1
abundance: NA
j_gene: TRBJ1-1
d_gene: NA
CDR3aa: CASSYRGPAGTEAFF
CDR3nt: TGCGCCAGCAGCTACCGAGGACCGGCGGGCACTGAAGCTTTCTTT

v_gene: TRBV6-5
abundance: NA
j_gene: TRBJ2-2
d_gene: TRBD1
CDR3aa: CASRTGTANTGELFF
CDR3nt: TGTGCCAGCAGGACAGGGACAGCGAACACCGGGGAGCTGTTTTTT

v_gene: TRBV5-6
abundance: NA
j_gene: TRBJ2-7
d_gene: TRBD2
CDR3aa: CASSQSEAASGYYEQYF
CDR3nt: TGTGCCAGCAGCCAATCCGAGGCGGCTAGCGGTTACTACGAGCAGTACTTC

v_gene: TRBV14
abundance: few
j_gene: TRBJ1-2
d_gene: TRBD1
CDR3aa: CASSRNTGVSNYGYTF
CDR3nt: TGTGCCAGCAGCCGAAACACAGGGGTTTCTAACTATGGCTACACCTTC

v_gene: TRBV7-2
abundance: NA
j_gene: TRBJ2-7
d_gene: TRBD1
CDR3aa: CASSLGQGDEQYF
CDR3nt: TGTGCCAGCAGCTTGGGACAGGGAGACGAGCAGTACTTC

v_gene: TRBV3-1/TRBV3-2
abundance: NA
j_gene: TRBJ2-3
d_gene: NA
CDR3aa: CASSQDEGGADTQYF
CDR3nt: TGTGCCAGCAGCCAAGATGAGGGGGGGGCAGATACGCAGTATTTT

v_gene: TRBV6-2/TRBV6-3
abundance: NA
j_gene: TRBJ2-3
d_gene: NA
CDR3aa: CASSSNRDTQYF
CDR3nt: TGTGCCAGCAGTTCCAACAGGGATACGCAGTATTTT

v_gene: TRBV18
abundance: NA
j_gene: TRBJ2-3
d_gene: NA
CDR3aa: CASSPPMTVPNTDTQYF
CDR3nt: TGTGCCAGCTCACCCCCAATGACTGTCCCCAACACAGATACGCAGTATTTT

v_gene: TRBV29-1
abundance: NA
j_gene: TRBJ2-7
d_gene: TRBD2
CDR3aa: CSVPSGRAGEQYF
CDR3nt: TGCAGCGTTCCTAGCGGGAGGGCAGGGGAGCAGTACTTC

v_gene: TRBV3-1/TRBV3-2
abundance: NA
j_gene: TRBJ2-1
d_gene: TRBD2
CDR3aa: CASSQGLAGGPLPEQFF
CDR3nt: TGTGCCAGCAGCCAAGGACTAGCGGGGGGGCCGCTGCCTGAGCAGTTCTTC

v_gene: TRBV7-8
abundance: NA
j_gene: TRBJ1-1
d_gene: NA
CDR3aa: CASSPMGEDWNTEAFF
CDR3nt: TGTGCCAGCAGCCCGATGGGGGAGGATTGGAACACTGAAGCTTTCTTT

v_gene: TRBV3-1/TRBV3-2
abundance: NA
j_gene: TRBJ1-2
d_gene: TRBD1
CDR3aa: CASSPAGTGVGGYTF
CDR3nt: TGTGCCAGCAGCCCCGCCGGGACAGGGGTCGGAGGCTACACCTTC

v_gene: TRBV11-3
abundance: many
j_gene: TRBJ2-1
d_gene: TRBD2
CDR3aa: CASSLDPLANEQFF
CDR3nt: TGTGCCAGCAGCTTAGATCCACTAGCGAATGAGCAGTTCTTC

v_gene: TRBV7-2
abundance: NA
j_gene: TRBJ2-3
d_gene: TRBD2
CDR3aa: CASSRGGSGTDTQYF
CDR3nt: TGTGCCAGCAGCCGGGGGGGCTCGGGCACAGATACGCAGTATTTT

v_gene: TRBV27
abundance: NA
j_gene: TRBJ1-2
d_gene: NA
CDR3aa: CASSSTGDYGYTF
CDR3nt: TGTGCCAGCAGTTCAACAGGAGACTATGGCTACACCTTC

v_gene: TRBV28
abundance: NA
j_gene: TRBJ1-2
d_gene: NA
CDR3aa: CASSFLGSAGHRHGYTF
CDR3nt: TGTGCCAGCAGTTTTTTGGGCTCCGCCGGACATCGGCATGGCTACACCTTC

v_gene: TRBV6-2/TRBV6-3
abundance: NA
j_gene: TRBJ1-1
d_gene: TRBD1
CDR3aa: CASSTWTGQTEAFF
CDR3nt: TGTGCCAGCAGTACTTGGACAGGGCAGACTGAAGCTTTCTTT

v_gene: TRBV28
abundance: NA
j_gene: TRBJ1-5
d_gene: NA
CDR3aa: CASSTTGSRQPQHF
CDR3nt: TGTGCCAGCAGTACTACAGGGTCACGACAGCCCCAGCATTTT

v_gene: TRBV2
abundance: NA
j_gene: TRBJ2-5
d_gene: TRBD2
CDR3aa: CATRTSGGAETQYF
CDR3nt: TGTGCCACCAGGACTAGCGGGGGGGCTGAGACCCAGTACTTC

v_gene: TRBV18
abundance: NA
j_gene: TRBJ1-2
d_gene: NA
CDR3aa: CASSPETGPARGGYTF
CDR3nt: TGTGCCAGCTCGCCAGAAACAGGTCCCGCACGTGGTGGCTACACCTTC

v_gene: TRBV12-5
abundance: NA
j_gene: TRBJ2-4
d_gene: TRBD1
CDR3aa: CASGLVPGQGADIQYF
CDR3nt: TGTGCTAGTGGTTTGGTCCCGGGACAGGGGGCGGACATTCAGTACTTC

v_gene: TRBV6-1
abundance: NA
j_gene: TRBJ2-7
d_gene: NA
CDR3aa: CASSDPRAGYEQYF
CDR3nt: TGTGCCAGCAGTGATCCTCGCGCGGGGTACGAGCAGTACTTC

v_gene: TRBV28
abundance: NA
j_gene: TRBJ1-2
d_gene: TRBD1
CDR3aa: CASSSQSKTGAASYGYTF
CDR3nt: TGTGCCAGCAGTTCGCAGAGCAAAACAGGGGCCGCAAGCTATGGCTACACCTTC

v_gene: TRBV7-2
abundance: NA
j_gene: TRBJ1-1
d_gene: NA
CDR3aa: CASSLESRNTEAFF
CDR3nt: TGTGCCAGCAGCTTAGAAAGCCGGAACACTGAAGCTTTCTTT

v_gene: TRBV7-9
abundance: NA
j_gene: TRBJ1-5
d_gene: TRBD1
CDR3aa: CASSRTGENNQPQHF
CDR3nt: TGTGCCAGCAGCCGGACAGGGGAAAACAATCAGCCCCAGCATTTT